This record looks at one T cell receptor beta chain sequence and its context. Its target antigen remains unknown. The input lacks base qualities; no much larger clone sits a single base away. V is cut back by 8 bases and J by 1 base, with 4 bases in the junction unmatched. From the cysteine through the phenylalanine, the CDR3 covers 14 amino acids. The entry retains the CDR3 DNA only, 42 bases that are in frame from base 1. From a lookup of the germline V gene, CDR1 and CDR2 are ENHRY and SYGVKD. Library preparation was by 5' RACE. Sequencing relied on an Illumina HiSeq 2000. Template switching introduced a universal primer binding site; the final cDNA contained a unique molecular identifier, enabling accurate counting of TCR cDNA molecules. Specific primers in the conserved constant-segment region were used to synthesize first-strand cDNA for the TCR alpha and beta chains. To control for contamination, every cDNA library was double barcoded, receiving both a SMART-Mk sample barcode and Illumina barcodes. TruSeq adapter sequences, together with Illumina sample barcodes, were added in two successive PCR steps. Sequencing of the TCR alpha and beta cDNA libraries was done on the Illumina HiSeq platform using custom primers. The study's own analysis went as follows. MiGEC was used to process raw reads and extract unique molecular identifiers, and MiXCR was used to find CDR3 positions. Recombination models were inferred per individual with the repgenHMM and IGoR tools using an EM algorithm. The tcR package in R was used for shared clonotype analysis, with sharing normalized by the product of cloneset sizes. Out-of-frame nonproductive sequences were analyzed to study raw recombination free of thymic and clonal selection effects. TCRdb redid the processing of the public reads, applying fastp at Q25 and MiXCR, and retained in-frame beta chains. Every CDR3 protein is listed once, alongside the most common genes and DNA of its rows. None of the V and J calls come from the authors' own analysis; TCRdb made them. The sample table shows some 500,000 distinct CDR3 sequences, and 13% to 15% are seen once. The top ten constitute around 0.48% of the sample.

Every donor in the study was a healthy Caucasian. The twin cohort comprised three pairs of female monozygotic twins, all aged roughly 18 to 29 years. Positive isolation kits from Invitrogen were used to isolate the CD4+ and CD8+ T cell populations. The sample originates from a study of identical twins (dated by TCRdb to 2016 to 2017). Regarding the complete study: To test whether fetal clonotypes persist, this study deep-sequenced TCR alpha and beta repertoires from monozygotic twins, from unrelated adults of various ages, and from cord blood. To rule out contamination, replicate twin experiments were performed at different times with different library preparation protocols.

General findings and caveats noted by the study authors: Fewer insertions were carried by abundant cord blood beta clonotypes; a weaker similar trend was observed in young adult naive repertoires, while no such trend was observed in memory repertoires. Compared with coincidental sharing between unrelated individuals, out-of-frame TCR alpha sequences shared between twins had an excess of sequences with low generation probability. Zero-insertion analyses could be partly confounded by invariant T cells such as MAIT and iNKT, although diverse VJ usage argued against such confounding for most clonotypes. Because the same donors could not be followed over many years, the conclusions depended on cross-sectional statistical analysis. A weaker excess of twin sharing was found in beta out-of-frame sequences because the signal-to-noise ratio was lowered by fewer shared sequences. In monozygotic twins, out-of-frame TCR alpha sharing was systematically underestimated by recombination models, although the models agreed with sharing between unrelated individuals.

These same records also appear under a second study, on yellow fever vaccine responses in identical twins. As the second publication notes: The authors reported that the T cell response to vaccination in identical twins appeared partly convergent and partly personalized. The study precisely tracked vaccine-responding T cell clones in identical twins.

Sequenced input: CD4+ T cells sorted from blood. The receptor comes from a woman aged 18-30 years in good health. The chain is encoded by TRBV10-3 joined to TRBJ1-4; TRBD1 agrees with 7 junctional bases. In nucleotide form, the sequence is TGTGCCATCTGGGCAGGGGGAACTAATGAAAAACTGTTTTTT. The encoded protein is CAIWAGGTNEKLFF.